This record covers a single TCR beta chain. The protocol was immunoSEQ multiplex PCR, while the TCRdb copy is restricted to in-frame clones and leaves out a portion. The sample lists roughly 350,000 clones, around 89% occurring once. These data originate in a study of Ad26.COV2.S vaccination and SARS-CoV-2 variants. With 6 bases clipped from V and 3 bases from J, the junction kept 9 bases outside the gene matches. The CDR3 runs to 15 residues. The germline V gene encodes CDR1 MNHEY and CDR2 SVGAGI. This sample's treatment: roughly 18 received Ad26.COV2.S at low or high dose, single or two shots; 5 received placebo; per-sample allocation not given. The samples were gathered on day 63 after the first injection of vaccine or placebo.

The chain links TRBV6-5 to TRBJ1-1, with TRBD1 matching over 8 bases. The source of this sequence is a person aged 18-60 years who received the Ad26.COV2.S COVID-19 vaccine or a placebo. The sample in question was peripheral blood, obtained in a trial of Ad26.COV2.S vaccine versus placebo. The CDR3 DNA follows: TGTGCCAGCAGAAGATTTCAGGGGGCGGACACTGAAGCTTTCTTT. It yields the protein CASRRFQGADTEAFF.